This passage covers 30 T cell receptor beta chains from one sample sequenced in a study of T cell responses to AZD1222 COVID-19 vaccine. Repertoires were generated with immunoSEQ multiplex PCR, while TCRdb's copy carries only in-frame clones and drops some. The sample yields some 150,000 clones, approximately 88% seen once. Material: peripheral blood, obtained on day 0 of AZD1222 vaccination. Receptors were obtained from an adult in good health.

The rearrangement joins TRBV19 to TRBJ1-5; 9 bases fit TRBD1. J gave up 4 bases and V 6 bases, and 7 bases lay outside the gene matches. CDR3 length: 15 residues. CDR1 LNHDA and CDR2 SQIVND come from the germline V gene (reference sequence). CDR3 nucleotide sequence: TGTGCCAGTAGAATTGGCGACAGGGGGAATCAGCCCCAGCATTTT. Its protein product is CASRIGDRGNQPQHF. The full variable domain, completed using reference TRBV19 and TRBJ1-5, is DGGITQSPKYLFRKEGQNVTLSCEQNLNHDAMYWYRQDPGQGLRLIYYSQIVNDFQKGDIAEGYSVSREKKESFPLTVTSAQKNPTAFYLCASRIGDRGNQPQHFGDGTRLSIL.

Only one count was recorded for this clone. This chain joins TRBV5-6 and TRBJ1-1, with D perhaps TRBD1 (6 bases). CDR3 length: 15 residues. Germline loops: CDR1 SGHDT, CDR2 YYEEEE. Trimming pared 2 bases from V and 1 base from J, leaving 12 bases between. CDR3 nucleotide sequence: TGTGCCAGCAGCTTAAATGGGGGGGCGAACACTGAAGCTTTCTTT. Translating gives CASSLNGGANTEAFF.

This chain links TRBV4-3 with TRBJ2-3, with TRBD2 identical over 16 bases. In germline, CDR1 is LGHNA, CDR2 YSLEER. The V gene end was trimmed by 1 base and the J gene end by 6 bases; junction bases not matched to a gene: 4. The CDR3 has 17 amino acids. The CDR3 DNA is TGCGCCAGCAGCCAAGCGGGACTAGCGGGGGGGCGCGATACGCAGTATTTT. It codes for CASSQAGLAGGRDTQYF.

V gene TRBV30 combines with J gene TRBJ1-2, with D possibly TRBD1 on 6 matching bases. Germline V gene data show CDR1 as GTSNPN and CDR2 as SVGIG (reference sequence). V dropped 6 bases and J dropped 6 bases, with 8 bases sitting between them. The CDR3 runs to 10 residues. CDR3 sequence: CACWTDGYTF. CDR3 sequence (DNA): TGTGCCTGTTGGACAGATGGCTACACCTTC.

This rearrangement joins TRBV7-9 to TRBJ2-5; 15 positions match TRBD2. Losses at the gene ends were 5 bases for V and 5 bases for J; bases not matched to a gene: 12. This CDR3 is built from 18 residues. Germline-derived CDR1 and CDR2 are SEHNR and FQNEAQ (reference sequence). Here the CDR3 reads CASSNGLAGGPAQETQYF. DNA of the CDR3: TGTGCCAGCAGCAACGGACTAGCGGGGGGGCCTGCCCAGGAGACCCAGTACTTC. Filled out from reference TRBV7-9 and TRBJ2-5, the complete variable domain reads DTGVSQNPRHKITKRGQNVTFRCDPISEHNRLYWYRQTLGQGPEFLTYFQNEAQLEKSRLLSDRFSAERPKGSFSTLEIQRTEQGDSAMYLCASSNGLAGGPAQETQYFGPGTRLLVL.

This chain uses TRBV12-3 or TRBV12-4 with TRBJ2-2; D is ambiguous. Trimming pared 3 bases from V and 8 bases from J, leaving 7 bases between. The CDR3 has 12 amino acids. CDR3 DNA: TGTGCCAGCAGTTTCAGGTCTGGGGAGCTGTTTTTT. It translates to CASSFRSGELFF.

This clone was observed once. This CDR3 reads CASSSHPRGGRNYGYTF. DNA for the CDR3: TGTGCCAGCAGCTCCCACCCCCGTGGAGGGAGAAACTATGGCTACACCTTC. The chain uses TRBV7-7 and TRBJ1-2; D is unresolved. Trimming cost V 4 bases and J 2 bases, with 20 bases left between them. The CDR3 is 17 residues long. CDR1 is SSHAT, CDR2 FNYEAQ, per germline (reference sequence).

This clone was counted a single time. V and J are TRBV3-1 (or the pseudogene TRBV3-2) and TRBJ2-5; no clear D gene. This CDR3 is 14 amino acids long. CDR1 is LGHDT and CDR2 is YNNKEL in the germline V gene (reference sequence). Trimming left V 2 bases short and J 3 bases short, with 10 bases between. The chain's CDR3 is CASSQLSIEETQYF. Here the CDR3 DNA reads TGTGCCAGCAGCCAACTGTCAATAGAAGAGACCCAGTACTTC.

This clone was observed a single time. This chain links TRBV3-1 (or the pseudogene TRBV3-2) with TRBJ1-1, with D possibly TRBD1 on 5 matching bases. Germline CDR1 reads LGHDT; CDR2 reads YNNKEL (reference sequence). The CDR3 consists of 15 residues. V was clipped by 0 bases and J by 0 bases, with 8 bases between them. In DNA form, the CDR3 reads TGTGCCAGCAGCCAAGACAGGACAATGAACACTGAAGCTTTCTTT. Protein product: CASSQDRTMNTEAFF.

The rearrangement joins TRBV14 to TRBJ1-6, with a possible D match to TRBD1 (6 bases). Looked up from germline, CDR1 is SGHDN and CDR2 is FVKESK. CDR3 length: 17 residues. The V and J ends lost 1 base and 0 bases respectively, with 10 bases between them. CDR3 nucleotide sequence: TGTGCCAGCAGCCAAGCAGGACAGAGCTCCTATAATTCACCCCTCCACTTT. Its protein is CASSQAGQSSYNSPLHF.

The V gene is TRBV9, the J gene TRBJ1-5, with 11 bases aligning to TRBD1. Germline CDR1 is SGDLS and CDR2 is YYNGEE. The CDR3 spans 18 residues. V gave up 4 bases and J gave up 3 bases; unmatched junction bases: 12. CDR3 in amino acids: CASSIMSGTGGLNQPQHF. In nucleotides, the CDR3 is TGTGCCAGCAGCATAATGTCCGGGACAGGGGGACTCAATCAGCCCCAGCATTTT.

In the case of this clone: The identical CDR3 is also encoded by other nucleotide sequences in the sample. As DNA, the CDR3 is TGTGCCAGTAGGGGACAGGGTAATCAGCCCCAGCATTTT. Protein product: CASRGQGNQPQHF. The genes are TRBV19 and TRBJ1-5; 9 nucleotides align to TRBD1. CDR1 and CDR2 (germline): LNHDA, SQIVND (reference sequence). The CDR3 is 13 amino acids. The trim removed 6 bases at V and 4 bases at J, leaving 1 base unmatched.

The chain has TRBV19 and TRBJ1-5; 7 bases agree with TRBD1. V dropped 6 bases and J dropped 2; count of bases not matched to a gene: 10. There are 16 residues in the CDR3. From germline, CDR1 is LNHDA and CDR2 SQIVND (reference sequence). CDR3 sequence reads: CASSKNRGGGNQPQHF. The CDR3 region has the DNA TGTGCCAGTAGCAAGAACAGGGGAGGTGGCAATCAGCCCCAGCATTTT.

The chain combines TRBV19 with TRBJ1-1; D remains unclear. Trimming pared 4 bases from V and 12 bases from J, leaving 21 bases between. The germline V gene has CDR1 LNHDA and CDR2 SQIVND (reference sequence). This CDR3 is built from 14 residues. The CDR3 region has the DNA TGTGCCAGTAGTACCGCGCTCAGGTATGTCGCGCCTTTCTTT. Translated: CASSTALRYVAPFF. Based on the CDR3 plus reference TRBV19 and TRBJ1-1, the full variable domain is DGGITQSPKYLFRKEGQNVTLSCEQNLNHDAMYWYRQDPGQGLRLIYYSQIVNDFQKGDIAEGYSVSREKKESFPLTVTSAQKNPTAFYLCASSTALRYVAPFFGQGTRLTVV.

CDR3 in amino acids: CASSIGGGWGQSPLHF. The CDR3 DNA reads as TGTGCCAGTAGTATCGGAGGGGGCTGGGGTCAATCACCCCTCCACTTT. V is TRBV19 and J is TRBJ1-6, with 7 bases matching TRBD1. The CDR3 has 16 residues. The germline CDR1 and CDR2 sequences are LNHDA and SQIVND (reference sequence). The trim removed 3 bases at V and 10 bases at J, leaving 12 bases unmatched.

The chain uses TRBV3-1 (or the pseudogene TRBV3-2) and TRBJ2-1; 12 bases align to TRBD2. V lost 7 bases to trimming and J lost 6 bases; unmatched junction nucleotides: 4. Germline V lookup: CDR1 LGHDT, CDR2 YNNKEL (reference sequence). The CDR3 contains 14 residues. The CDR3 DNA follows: TGTGCCAGCACATCTAGCGGGGGGGCCAATGAGCAGTTCTTC. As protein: CASTSSGGANEQFF.

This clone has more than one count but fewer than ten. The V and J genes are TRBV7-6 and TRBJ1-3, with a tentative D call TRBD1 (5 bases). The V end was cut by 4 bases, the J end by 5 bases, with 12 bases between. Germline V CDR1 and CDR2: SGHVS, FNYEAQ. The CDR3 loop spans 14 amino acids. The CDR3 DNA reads TGTGCCAGCAGCTCCACCGGGGCCCGAAACACCATATATTTT. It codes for CASSSTGARNTIYF.

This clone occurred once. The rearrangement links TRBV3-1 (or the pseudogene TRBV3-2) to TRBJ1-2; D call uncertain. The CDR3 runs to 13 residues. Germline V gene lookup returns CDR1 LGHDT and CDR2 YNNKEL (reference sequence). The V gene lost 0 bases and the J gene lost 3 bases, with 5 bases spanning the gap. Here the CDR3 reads CASSQDRDYGYTF. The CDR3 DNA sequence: TGTGCCAGCAGCCAAGATAGGGACTATGGCTACACCTTC.

CDR3 nucleotides: TGTGCCAGCAGCTTTTCAGGGGGTCTCACAGATACGCAGTATTTT. It codes for CASSFSGGLTDTQYF. V usage is TRBV7-3 and J usage is TRBJ2-3; 7 bases are a match to TRBD1. The CDR3 has 15 amino acids. Unmatched junction bases numbered 5, after V lost 3 bases and J lost 2 bases. In germline, CDR1 is SGHTA, CDR2 FQGTGA.

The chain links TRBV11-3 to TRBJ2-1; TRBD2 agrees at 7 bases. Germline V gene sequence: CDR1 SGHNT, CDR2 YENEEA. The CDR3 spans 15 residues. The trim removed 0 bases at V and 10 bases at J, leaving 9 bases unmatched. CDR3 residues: CASSLEAGRYGEQFF. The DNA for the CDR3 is TGTGCCAGCAGCTTAGAAGCGGGGAGGTACGGAGAGCAGTTCTTC.

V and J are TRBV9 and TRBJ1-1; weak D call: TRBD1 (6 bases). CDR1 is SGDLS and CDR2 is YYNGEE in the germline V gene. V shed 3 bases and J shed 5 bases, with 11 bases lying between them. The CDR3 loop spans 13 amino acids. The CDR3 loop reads CASSGQGRTEAFF. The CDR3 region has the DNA TGTGCCAGCAGCGGCCAGGGGCGAACTGAAGCTTTCTTT.

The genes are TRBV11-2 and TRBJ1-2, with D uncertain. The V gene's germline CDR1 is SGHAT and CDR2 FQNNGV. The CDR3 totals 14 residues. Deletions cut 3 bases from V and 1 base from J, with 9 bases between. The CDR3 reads CASSFPGLNYGYTF. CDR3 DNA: TGTGCCAGCAGCTTTCCGGGTCTTAACTATGGCTACACCTTC.

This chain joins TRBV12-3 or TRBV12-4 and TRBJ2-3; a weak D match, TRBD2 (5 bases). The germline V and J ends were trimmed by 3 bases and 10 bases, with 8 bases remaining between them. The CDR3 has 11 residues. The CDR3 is CASSLRRAQYF. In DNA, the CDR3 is TGTGCCAGCAGTTTGAGGCGGGCGCAGTATTTT.

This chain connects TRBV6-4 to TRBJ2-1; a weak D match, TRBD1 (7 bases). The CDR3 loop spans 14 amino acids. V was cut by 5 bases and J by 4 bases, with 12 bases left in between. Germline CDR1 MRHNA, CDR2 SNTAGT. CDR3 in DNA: TGTGCCAGCAGTCCGGAGGGGGCTTACAATGAGCAGTTCTTC. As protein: CASSPEGAYNEQFF.

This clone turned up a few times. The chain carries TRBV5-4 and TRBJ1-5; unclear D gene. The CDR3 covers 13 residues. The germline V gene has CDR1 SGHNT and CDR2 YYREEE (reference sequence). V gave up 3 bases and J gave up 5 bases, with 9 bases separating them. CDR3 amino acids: CASSSDAHQPQHF. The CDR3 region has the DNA TGTGCCAGCAGCTCGGACGCCCATCAGCCCCAGCATTTT.

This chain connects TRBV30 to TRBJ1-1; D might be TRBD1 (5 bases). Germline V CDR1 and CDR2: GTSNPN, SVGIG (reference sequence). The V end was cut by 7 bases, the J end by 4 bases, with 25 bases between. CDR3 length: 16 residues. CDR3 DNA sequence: TGTGCCTCCAAGAAGGGGCGGGGCGCAGGGAGCACTGAAGCTTTCTTT. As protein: CASKKGRGAGSTEAFF.

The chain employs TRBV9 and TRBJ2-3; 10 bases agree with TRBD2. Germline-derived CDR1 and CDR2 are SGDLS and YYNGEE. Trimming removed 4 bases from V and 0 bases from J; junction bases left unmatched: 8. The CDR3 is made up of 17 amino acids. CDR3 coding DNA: TGTGCCAGCAGCTATCGTAGCGGGGGGACAAGCACAGATACGCAGTATTTT. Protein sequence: CASSYRSGGTSTDTQYF.

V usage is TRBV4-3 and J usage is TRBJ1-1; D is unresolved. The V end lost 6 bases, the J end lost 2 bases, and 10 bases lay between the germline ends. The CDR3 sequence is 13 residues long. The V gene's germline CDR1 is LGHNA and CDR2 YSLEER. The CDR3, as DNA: TGCGCCAGCAGGGCAGGCCTTAACACTGAAGCTTTCTTT. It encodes CASRAGLNTEAFF.

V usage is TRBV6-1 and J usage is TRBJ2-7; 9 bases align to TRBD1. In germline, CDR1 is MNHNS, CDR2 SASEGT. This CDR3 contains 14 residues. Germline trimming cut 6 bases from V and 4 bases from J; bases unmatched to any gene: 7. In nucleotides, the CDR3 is TGTGCCAGCAGGAACCGGGACAGGGCTTACGAGCAGTACTTC. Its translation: CASRNRDRAYEQYF.

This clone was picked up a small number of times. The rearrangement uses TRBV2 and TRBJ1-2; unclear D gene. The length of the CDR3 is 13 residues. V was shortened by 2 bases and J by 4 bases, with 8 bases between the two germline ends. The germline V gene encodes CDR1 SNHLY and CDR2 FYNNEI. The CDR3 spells CASSERQVYGYTF. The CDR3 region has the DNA TGTGCCAGCAGTGAAAGGCAGGTCTATGGCTACACCTTC.